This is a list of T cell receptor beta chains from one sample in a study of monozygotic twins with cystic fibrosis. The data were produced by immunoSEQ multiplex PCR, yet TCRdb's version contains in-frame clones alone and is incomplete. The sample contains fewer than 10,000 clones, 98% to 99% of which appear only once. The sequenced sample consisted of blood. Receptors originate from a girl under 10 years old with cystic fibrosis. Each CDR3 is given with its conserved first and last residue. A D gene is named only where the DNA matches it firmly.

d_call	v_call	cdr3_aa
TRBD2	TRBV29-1	CSVGGGRGYNEQFF
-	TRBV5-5	CASSPWWDTLSGANVLTF
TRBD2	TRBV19	CASSIAGANTGELFF
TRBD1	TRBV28	CASSLVSGGWGGNQPQHF
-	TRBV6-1	CASSDHQQGTYGYTF
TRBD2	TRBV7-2	CASSLVPSGQETQYF
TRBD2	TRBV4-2	CASSPSGDYEQYF
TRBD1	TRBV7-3	CASSLAGTGKANEQFF
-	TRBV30	CAWSVPWTTSYEQYF
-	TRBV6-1	CASSGRGGRYEQYF
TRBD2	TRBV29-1	CSVDKAGGKPFF